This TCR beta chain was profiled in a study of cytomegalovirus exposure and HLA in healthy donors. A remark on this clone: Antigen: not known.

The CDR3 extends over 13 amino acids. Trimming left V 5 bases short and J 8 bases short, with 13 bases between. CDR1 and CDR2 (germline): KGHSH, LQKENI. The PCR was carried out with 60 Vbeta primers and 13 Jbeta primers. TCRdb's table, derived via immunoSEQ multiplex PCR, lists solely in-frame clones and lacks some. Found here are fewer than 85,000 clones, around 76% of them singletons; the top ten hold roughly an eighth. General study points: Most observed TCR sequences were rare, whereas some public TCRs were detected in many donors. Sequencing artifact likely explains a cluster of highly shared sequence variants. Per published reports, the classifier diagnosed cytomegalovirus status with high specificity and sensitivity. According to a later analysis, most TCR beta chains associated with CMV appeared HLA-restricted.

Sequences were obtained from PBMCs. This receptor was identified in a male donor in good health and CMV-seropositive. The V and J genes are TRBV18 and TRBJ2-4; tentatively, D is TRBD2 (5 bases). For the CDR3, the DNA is TGTGCCAGCTCAATCCAATCGCGGGACATTCAGTACTTC. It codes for CASSIQSRDIQYF.